This TCR beta chain emerged from a study of metastatic and nonmetastatic thyroid tumors. Across the study: Where malignant and benign thyroid patients were concerned, repertoires were compared across blood and tumor or nodule tissue.

Study results and limitations: It was reportedly found that TCR beta diversity was significantly higher in malignant thyroid tumors than in benign nodules, a difference seen in both blood and tumor samples.

The CDR3 runs to 12 residues. Germline V gene sequence: CDR1 SGHRS, CDR2 YFSETQ. Details on this clone: Its target is unknown. An end of the junction does not agree with germline; a read error may underlie this.

Per the original methods: A classifier of distant metastasis in papillary thyroid cancer was built from CDR3 differences (across clinicopathological groups). TCRdb reanalyzed the PCR reads with MiXCR. For this entry, the V and J calls and clone size follow TCRdb and not the study's own pipeline. The sample has about 30,000 clones, about 25% seen once. No treatment had been given to any patient before thyroid surgery. The source of this sequence is a female donor with papillary thyroid cancer or a benign thyroid nodule (not recorded which). Some clones in this sample may be carry-over from other donors' samples. The source material was blood. The rearrangement links TRBV5-1 to TRBJ1-2, with D unclear. The chain's CDR3 is CASGLVPVLYTF. DNA for the CDR3: TGCGCCAGCGGCTTGGTTCCCGTTCTCTACACCTTC.